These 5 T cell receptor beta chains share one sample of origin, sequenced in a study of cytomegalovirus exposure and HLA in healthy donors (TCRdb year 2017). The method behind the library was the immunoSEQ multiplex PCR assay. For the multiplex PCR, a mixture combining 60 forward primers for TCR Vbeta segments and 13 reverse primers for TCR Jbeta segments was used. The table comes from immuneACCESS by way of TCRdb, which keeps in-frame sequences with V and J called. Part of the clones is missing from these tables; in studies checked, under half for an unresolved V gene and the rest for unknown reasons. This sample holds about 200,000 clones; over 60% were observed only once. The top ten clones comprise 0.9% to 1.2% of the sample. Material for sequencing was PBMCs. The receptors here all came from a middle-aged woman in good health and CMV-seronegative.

CDR3 loop: CASSSRVVNSYNEQFF. The CDR3 DNA reads TGTGCCAGCAGTTCAAGAGTCGTTAACTCCTACAATGAGCAGTTCTTC. The J gene is TRBJ2-1, the V gene TRBV7-8; D ambiguous. The length of the CDR3 is 16 residues. Trimming removed 6 bases at V and 0 bases at J, with 15 bases between. Germline V gives CDR1 SGHVS, CDR2 FQNEAQ.

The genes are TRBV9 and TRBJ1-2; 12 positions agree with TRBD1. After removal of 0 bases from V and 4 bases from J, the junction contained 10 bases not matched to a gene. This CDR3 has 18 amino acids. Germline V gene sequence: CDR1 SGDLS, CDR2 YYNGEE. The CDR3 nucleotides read TGTGCCAGCAGCGTAGAACCCGGGACAGGGGGCTTCGGCTATGGCTACACCTTC. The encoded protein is CASSVEPGTGGFGYGYTF.

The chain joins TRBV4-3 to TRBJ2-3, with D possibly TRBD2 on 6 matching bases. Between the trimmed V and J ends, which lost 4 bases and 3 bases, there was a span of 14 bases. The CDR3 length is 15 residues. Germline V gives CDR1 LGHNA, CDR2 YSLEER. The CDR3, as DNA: TGCGCCAGCAGCCGGGAGGAGGGGCCGACAGATACGCAGTATTTT. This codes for CASSREEGPTDTQYF.

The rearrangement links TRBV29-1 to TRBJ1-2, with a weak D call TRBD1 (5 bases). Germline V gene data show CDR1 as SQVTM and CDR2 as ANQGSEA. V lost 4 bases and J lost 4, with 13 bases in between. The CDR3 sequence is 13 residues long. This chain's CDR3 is CSVAPGGGYGYTF. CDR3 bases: TGCAGCGTTGCCCCGGGGGGTGGCTATGGCTACACCTTC.

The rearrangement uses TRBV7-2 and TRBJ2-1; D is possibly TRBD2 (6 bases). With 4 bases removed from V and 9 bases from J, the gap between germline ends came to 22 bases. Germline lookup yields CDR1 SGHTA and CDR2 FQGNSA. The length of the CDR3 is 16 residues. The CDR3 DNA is TGTGCCAGCAGCTCCTGGGGAGGCACCCGCGGCGGTGAGCAGTTCTTC. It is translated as CASSSWGGTRGGEQFF.